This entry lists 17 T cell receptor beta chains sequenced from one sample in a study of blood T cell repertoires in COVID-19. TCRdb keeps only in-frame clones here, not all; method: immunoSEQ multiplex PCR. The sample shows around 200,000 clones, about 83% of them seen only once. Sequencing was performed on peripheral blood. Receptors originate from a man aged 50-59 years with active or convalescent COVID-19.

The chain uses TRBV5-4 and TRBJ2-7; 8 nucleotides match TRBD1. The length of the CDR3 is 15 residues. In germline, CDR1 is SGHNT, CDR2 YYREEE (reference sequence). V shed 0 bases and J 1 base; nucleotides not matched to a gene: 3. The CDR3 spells CASSLADRVSYEQYF. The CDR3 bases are TGTGCCAGCAGCTTGGCGGACAGGGTATCCTACGAGCAGTACTTC.

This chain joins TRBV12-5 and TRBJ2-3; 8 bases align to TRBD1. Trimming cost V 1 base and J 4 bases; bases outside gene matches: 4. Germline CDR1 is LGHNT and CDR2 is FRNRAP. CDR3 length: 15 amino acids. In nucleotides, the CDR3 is TGTGCTAGTGGTTTGGACGGGACAGGTCCAGATACGCAGTATTTT. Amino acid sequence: CASGLDGTGPDTQYF.

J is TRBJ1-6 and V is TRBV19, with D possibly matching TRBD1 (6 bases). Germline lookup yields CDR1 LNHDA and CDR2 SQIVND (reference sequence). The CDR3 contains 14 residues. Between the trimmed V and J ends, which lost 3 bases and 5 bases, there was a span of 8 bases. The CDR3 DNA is TGTGCCAGTAGTATTAACAGGGATAATTCACCCCTCCACTTT. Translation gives CASSINRDNSPLHF.

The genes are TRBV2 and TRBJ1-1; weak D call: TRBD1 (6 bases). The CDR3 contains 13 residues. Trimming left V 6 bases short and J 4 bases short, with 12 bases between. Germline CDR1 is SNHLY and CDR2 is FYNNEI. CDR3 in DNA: TGTGCCAGCAGCCGACAGGCTGGCACTGAAGCTTTCTTT. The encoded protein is CASSRQAGTEAFF.

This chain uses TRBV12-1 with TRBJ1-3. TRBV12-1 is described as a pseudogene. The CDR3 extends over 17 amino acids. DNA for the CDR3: TGTGCCAGCAGCGCGTTGCAGCGGCTGAGCTCTGGAAACACCATATATTTT. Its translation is CASSALQRLSSGNTIYF.

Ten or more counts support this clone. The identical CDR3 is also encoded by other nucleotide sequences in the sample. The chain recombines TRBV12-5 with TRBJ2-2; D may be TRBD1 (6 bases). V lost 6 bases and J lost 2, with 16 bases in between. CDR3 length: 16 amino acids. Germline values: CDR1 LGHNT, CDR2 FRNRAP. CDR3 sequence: CASGPQGSRNTGELFF. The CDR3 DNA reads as TGTGCTAGTGGCCCCCAGGGGTCGAGAAACACCGGGGAGCTGTTTTTT. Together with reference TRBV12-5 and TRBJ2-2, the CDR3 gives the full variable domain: DARVTQTPRHKVTEMGQEVTMRCQPILGHNTVFWYRQTMMQGLELLAYFRNRAPLDDSGMPKDRFSAEMPDATLATLKIQPSEPRDSAVYFCASGPQGSRNTGELFFGEGSRLTVL.

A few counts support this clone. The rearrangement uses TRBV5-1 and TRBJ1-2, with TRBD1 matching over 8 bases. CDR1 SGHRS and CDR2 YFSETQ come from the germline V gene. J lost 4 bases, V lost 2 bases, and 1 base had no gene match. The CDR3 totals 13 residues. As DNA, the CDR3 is TGCGCCAGCAGCTTCGGGACAGGCTATGGCTACACCTTC. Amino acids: CASSFGTGYGYTF.

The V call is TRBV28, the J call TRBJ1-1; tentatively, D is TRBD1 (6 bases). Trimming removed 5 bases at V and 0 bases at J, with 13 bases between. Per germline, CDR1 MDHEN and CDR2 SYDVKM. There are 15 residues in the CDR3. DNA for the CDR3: TGTGCCAGCAGTATCCAGGGGCTAATGAACACTGAAGCTTTCTTT. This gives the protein CASSIQGLMNTEAFF.

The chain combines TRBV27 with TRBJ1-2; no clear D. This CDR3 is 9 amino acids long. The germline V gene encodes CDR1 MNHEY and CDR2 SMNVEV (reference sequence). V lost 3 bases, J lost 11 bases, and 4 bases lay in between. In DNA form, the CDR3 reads TGTGCCAGCAGTTTCAGGTACACCTTC. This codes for CASSFRYTF.

Written as DNA, the CDR3 is TGTGCCAGCAGTTTATCGTCGGGGGTGGAGACCCAGTACTTC. It specifies CASSLSSGVETQYF. The J gene is TRBJ2-5, the V gene TRBV27, with D possibly being TRBD2 (6 bases). Germline lookup yields CDR1 MNHEY and CDR2 SMNVEV (reference sequence). The germline V and J ends were trimmed by 0 bases and 5 bases, with 10 bases remaining between them. The CDR3 consists of 14 residues.

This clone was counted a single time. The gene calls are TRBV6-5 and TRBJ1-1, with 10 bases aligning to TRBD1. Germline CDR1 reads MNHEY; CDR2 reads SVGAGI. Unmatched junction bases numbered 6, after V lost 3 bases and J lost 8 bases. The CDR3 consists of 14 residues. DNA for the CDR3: TGTGCCAGCAGTTATGGGACAGGGGCCCGGGAAGCTTTCTTT. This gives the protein CASSYGTGAREAFF.

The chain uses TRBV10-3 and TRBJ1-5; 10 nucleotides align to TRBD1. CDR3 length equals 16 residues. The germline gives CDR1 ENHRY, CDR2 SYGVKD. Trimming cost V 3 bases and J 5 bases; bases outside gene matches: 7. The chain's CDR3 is CAISERGGQGDQPQHF. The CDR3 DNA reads TGTGCCATCAGTGAAAGGGGCGGACAGGGGGATCAGCCCCAGCATTTT.

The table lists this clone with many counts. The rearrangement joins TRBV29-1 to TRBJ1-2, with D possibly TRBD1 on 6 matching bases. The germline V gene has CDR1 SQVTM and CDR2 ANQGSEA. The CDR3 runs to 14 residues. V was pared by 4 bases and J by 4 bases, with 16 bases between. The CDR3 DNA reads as TGCAGCGTTGTAGGGTCAGGGGCTAGCTATGGCTACACCTTC. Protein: CSVVGSGASYGYTF.

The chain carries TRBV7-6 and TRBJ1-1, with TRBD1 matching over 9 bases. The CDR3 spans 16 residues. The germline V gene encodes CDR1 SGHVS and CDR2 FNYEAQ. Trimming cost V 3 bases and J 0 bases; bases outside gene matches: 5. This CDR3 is CASSFRTGALNTEAFF. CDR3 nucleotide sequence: TGTGCCAGCAGCTTCAGGACAGGGGCGTTGAACACTGAAGCTTTCTTT.

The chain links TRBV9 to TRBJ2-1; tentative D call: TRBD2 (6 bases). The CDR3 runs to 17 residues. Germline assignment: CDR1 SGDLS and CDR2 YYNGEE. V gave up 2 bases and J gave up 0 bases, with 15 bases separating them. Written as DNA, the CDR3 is TGTGCCAGCAGCGTTAGGCGACTAGGGAGCTCCTACAATGAGCAGTTCTTC. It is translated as CASSVRRLGSSYNEQFF.

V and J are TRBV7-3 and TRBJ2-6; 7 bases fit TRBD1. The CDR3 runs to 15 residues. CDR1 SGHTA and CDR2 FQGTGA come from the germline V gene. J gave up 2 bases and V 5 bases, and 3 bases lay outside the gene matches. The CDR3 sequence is CASSADRAGANVLTF. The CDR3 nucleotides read TGTGCCAGCAGCGCCGACAGGGCTGGGGCCAACGTCCTGACTTTC.

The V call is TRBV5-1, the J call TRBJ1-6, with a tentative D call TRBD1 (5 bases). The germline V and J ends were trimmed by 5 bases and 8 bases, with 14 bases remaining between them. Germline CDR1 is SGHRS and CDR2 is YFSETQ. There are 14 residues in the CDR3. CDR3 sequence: CASRGREEDSPLHF. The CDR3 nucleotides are TGCGCCAGCAGGGGCAGGGAGGAGGATTCACCCCTCCACTTT.